This T cell receptor beta chain was sequenced in a study of T cells in Graves' hyperthyroidism and ophthalmopathy. RNA transcripts yielded amplified TCR beta CDR3 regions. Primed by the HTBI set, a first-round RT-PCR was run on the TCR CDR3. TCRdb reanalysed the multiplex PCR reads using MiXCR and keeps one entry per CDR3 protein. The sample includes over 500,000 distinct CDR3 sequences, over 45% seen only once; the top ten take about two fifths. Germline V lookup: CDR1 SEHNR, CDR2 FQNEAQ (reference sequence). The CDR3 has 15 residues. Trimming cost V 5 bases and J 7 bases; bases outside gene matches: 6.

Material for sequencing was peripheral blood or thyroid tissue (not recorded which). The V and J genes are TRBV7-9 and TRBJ1-4; TRBD1 agrees at 11 bases. The receptor's source is an adult woman with Graves' disease, either hyperthyroidism or ophthalmopathy (not recorded which). CDR3 sequence (DNA): TGTGCCAGCAGCGCCCGGACAGGGGGCGTTGAAAAACTGTTTTTT. Protein product: CASSARTGGVEKLFF.